The entry that follows covers one T cell receptor (beta chain) sequence. The antigen is undetermined. These data originate in a study of STAT5B mutations in CD4+ large granular lymphocyte leukemia. Study-wide points: No patients shared main leukemic clonotypes, though about 24% appeared at low frequency elsewhere.

V was clipped by 2 bases and J by 5 bases; unmatched bases: 7. CDR3 length: 16 residues. Germline-derived CDR1 and CDR2 are MDHEN and SYDVKM. The assay was immunoSEQ multiplex PCR, and TCRdb's table has in-frame clones only and misses some. This table has under 25,000 clones, roughly 69% appearing once. This TCR was sampled from a human donor in good health. The gene calls are TRBV28 and TRBJ2-1, with 9 nucleotides matching TRBD1. The sample consisted of CD4+ T cells from blood buffy coats. The DNA for the CDR3 is TGTGCCAGCAGTTTACCGGGACAGGGTTCTCACAATGAGCAGTTCTTC. As protein: CASSLPGQGSHNEQFF.